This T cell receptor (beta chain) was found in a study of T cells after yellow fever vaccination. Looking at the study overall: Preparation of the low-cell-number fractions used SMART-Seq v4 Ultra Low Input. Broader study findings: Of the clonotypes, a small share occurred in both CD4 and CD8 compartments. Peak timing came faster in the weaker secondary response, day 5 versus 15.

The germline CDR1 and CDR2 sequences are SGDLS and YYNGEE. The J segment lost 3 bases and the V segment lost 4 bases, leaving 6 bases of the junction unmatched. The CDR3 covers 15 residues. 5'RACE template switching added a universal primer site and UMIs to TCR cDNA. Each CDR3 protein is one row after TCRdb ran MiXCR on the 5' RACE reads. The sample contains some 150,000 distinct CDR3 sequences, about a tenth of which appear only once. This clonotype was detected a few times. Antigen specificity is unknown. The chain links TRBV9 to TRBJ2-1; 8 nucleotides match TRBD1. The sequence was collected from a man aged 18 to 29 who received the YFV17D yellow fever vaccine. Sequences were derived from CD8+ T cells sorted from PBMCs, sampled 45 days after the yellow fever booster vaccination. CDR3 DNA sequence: TGTGCCAGCAGCCCTGGGGACAGGATCTACAATGAGCAGTTCTTC. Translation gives CASSPGDRIYNEQFF. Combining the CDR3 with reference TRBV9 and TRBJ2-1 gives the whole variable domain DSGVTQTPKHLITATGQRVTLRCSPRSGDLSVYWYQQSLDQGLQFLIQYYNGEERAKGNILERFSAQQFPDLHSELNLSSLELGDSALYFCASSPGDRIYNEQFFGPGTRLTVL.